These 14 T cell receptor beta chains share one sample of origin, sequenced in a study of CD8+ T cells in alopecia areata. cDNA serving as the sequencing template came from extracted, reverse transcribed RNA. Measured with immunoSEQ multiplex PCR; TCRdb has only the in-frame clones, and not every one. Counted here are about 200,000 clones, roughly 64% occurring once; the ten biggest clones make up roughly 4.2%. Treatment meaning: oral pan-JAK inhibitor, 5-10 mg twice daily. Sequenced here: CD4+ T cells sorted from blood, sampled at week 4, from a patient treated with tofacitinib. The receptors were sampled from a human donor with alopecia areata.

In this sample, this clone turned up once. V usage is TRBV5-1 and J usage is TRBJ1-2; D perhaps matches TRBD1 (6 bases). V was clipped by 4 bases and J by 3 bases, with 19 bases between them. The CDR3 spans 16 residues. Germline CDR1 reads SGHRS; CDR2 reads YFSETQ. The CDR3 spells CASSAEGGGVDYGYTF. Here the CDR3 DNA reads TGCGCCAGCAGCGCAGAAGGGGGAGGTGTTGACTATGGCTACACCTTC. The full variable domain, in which reference TRBV5-1 and TRBJ1-2 provide the parts outside the CDR3, is KAGVTQTPRYLIKTRGQQVTLSCSPISGHRSVSWYQQTPGQGLQFLFEYFSETQRNKGNFPGRFSGRQFSNSRSEMNVSTLELGDSALYLCASSAEGGGVDYGYTFGSGTRLTVV.

V gene TRBV7-2 combines with J gene TRBJ1-1, with D unresolved. The CDR3 length is 15 residues. CDR1 and CDR2 from the germline V gene are SGHTA and FQGNSA. V shed 5 bases and J shed 0 bases, with 13 bases lying between them. Here the CDR3 reads CASSMTTLMNTEAFF. DNA for the CDR3: TGTGCCAGCAGCATGACAACCTTAATGAACACTGAAGCTTTCTTT.

This clone was observed a few times. The chain is built from TRBV23-1 and TRBJ2-4; D uncertain. TRBV23-1 counts as an open reading frame of uncertain function. The CDR3 runs 15 residues. Between the trimmed V and J ends, which lost 7 bases and 2 bases, there was a span of 15 bases. CDR3 loop: CASTPRMRTKNIQYF. The CDR3 nucleotides are TGCGCCAGCACCCCAAGGATGAGAACCAAAAACATTCAGTACTTC.

V gene TRBV4-2 combines with J gene TRBJ2-5; D remains unclear. The V gene's germline CDR1 is LGHNA and CDR2 YNFKEQ. The CDR3 is 13 amino acids. The ends were cut back, 1 base at V and 5 bases at J, with 8 bases in the middle. CDR3 in amino acids: CASSQGSRETQYF. CDR3 DNA: TGTGCCAGCAGCCAAGGGAGCCGGGAGACCCAGTACTTC.

The chain carries TRBV5-1 and TRBJ2-7, with D uncertain. The length of the CDR3 is 13 residues. The germline CDR1 and CDR2 sequences are SGHRS and YFSETQ. Between the trimmed V and J ends, which lost 0 bases and 7 bases, there was a span of 11 bases. The CDR3 nucleotides are TGCGCCAGCAGCTTGGTGGGCTTATGGGAGCAGTACTTC. This gives the protein CASSLVGLWEQYF.

The V and J genes are TRBV23-1 and TRBJ2-1; tentatively, D is TRBD1 or TRBD2 (5 bases each). TRBV23-1 is classed as an ORF, of uncertain function. This CDR3 is built from 19 residues. V was clipped by 4 bases and J by 1 base, with 23 bases between them. CDR3 DNA sequence: TGCGCCAGCAGTCCTCCGGAACTTGTGGGGGAATCTTCCTACAATGAGCAGTTCTTC. Its protein product is CASSPPELVGESSYNEQFF.

As concerns this clone: This may be a read error, as it is one base from a much larger clone. The sample carries other DNA sequences with the same CDR3. The chain carries TRBV6-6 and TRBJ2-5, with D unresolved. The germline V gene encodes CDR1 MNHNY and CDR2 SVGAGI (reference sequence). V was clipped by 6 bases and J by 1 base, with 3 bases between them. The CDR3 totals 11 residues. The CDR3 DNA reads TGTGCCAGCAGCCGCCAAGAGACCCAGTACTTC. This sequence encodes CASSRQETQYF.

This sequence joins TRBV10-3 and TRBJ1-2; no clear D gene. The CDR3 runs to 14 residues. Germline V gene data show CDR1 as ENHRY and CDR2 as SYGVKD. Trimming removed 3 bases from V and 1 base from J, with 9 bases in between. CDR3 DNA: TGTGCCATCAGTGACGTACACCTTAACTATGGCTACACCTTC. Translation gives CAISDVHLNYGYTF.

The J gene is TRBJ2-1, the V gene TRBV7-2, with D tentatively TRBD2 (6 bases). CDR3 length: 16 amino acids. Trimming took off 4 bases at V and 0 bases at J, with 13 bases between the two ends. Germline CDR1 and CDR2: SGHTA and FQGNSA. As DNA, the CDR3 is TGTGCCAGCAGCTCTGGAAGGAGGGGCTCCTACAATGAGCAGTTCTTC. This sequence encodes CASSSGRRGSYNEQFF. Full variable domain (remainder filled in from reference TRBV7-2 and TRBJ2-1): GAGVSQSPSNKVTEKGKDVELRCDPISGHTALYWYRQSLGQGLEFLIYFQGNSAPDKSGLPSDRFSAERTGGSVSTLTIQRTQQEDSAVYLCASSSGRRGSYNEQFFGPGTRLTVL.

The chain has TRBV7-2 and TRBJ2-4; no firm D call. Trimming removed 7 bases from V and 7 bases from J, with 14 bases in between. The CDR3 has 13 residues. Germline V gene lookup returns CDR1 SGHTA and CDR2 FQGNSA. Here the CDR3 DNA reads TGTGCCAGCACCTTCAAGGGTGCGAACATTCAGTACTTC. It codes for CASTFKGANIQYF.

This clone was seen at least ten times. The chain employs TRBV5-6 and TRBJ2-3; D ambiguous. The CDR3 totals 12 residues. Germline V lookup: CDR1 SGHDT, CDR2 YYEEEE. The V end was cut by 2 bases, the J end by 7 bases, with 8 bases between. CDR3 loop: CASSFSLYTQYF. CDR3 coding DNA: TGTGCCAGCAGCTTTTCGTTGTATACGCAGTATTTT.

In this sample, this clone turned up a few times. The chain has TRBV4-3 and TRBJ2-3; possible D gene TRBD2, 5 bases. V lost 2 bases, J lost 3 bases, and 9 bases lay in between. The CDR3 totals 14 residues. In germline, CDR1 is LGHNA, CDR2 YSLEER. The CDR3 region has the DNA TGCGCCAGCAGCCAACAACTAGTTACAGATACGCAGTATTTT. It specifies CASSQQLVTDTQYF.

The rearrangement joins TRBV27 to TRBJ2-7; D possibly corresponds to TRBD1 (5 bases). Trimming took 2 bases from V and 1 from J, leaving 12 bases between them. The V gene's germline CDR1 is MNHEY and CDR2 SMNVEV (reference sequence). The CDR3 runs to 15 residues. CDR3 nucleotides: TGTGCCAGCAGTTTACAGGGTGTAGCATCCTACGAGCAGTACTTC. This sequence encodes CASSLQGVASYEQYF.

V usage is TRBV7-2 and J usage is TRBJ1-6; no clear D gene. The CDR3 is made up of 12 amino acids. Trimming pared 5 bases from V and 4 bases from J, leaving 3 bases between. Germline V gives CDR1 SGHTA, CDR2 FQGNSA. CDR3 protein: CASSEYNSPLHF. Written as DNA, the CDR3 is TGTGCCAGCAGCGAGTATAATTCACCCCTCCACTTT.